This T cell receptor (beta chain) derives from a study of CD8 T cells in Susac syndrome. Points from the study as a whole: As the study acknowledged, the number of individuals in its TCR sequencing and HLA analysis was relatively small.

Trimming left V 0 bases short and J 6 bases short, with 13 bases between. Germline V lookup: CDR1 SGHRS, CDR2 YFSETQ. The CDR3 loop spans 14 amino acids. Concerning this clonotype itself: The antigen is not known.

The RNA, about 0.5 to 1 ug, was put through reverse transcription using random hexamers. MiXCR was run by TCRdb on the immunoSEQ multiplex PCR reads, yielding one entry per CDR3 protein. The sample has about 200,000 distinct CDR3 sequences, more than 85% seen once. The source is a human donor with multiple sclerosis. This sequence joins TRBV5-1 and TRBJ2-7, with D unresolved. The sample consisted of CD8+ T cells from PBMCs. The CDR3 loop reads CASSLVYQAPEQYF. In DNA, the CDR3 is TGCGCCAGCAGCTTGGTATATCAGGCCCCCGAGCAGTACTTC. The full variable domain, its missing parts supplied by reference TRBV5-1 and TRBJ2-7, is KAGVTQTPRYLIKTRGQQVTLSCSPISGHRSVSWYQQTPGQGLQFLFEYFSETQRNKGNFPGRFSGRQFSNSRSEMNVSTLELGDSALYLCASSLVYQAPEQYFGPGTRLTVT.